A selection of T cell receptor beta chains follows, all from one sample in a study of cytomegalovirus exposure and HLA in healthy donors. Repertoires were generated with immunoSEQ multiplex PCR, while TCRdb's copy carries only in-frame clones and drops some. The profile shows around 91,000 clones, under 75% of them singletons. Specimen: PBMCs. The receptors here all came from a human donor in good health. The CDR3 runs from the conserved cysteine through the conserved F or W. D genes are given only for firm matches. Only part of the rows carry a size: once, few, many, or a class if the clone is expanded.

once	TRBV11-3	.	TRBJ2-7	CASSLVTGFSYEQYF	TGTGCCAGCAGCTTAGTGACAGGATTCTCCTACGAGCAGTACTTC
.	TRBV9	TRBD1	TRBJ1-2	CASSVVGTGPGYTF	TGTGCCAGCAGCGTAGTCGGGACAGGGCCCGGCTACACCTTC
.	TRBV5-1	.	TRBJ1-2	CASSESGSDGYTF	TGCGCCAGCAGCGAGTCAGGGTCGGATGGCTACACCTTC
.	TRBV10-3	TRBD2	TRBJ2-7	CAISDGLAGDEQYF	TGTGCCATCAGTGATGGACTAGCGGGGGACGAGCAGTACTTC
.	TRBV2	.	TRBJ2-3	CASSDPGTDTQYF	TGTGCCAGCAGTGACCCAGGCACAGATACGCAGTATTTT
few	TRBV7-9	.	TRBJ2-5	CASSLALQETQYF	TGTGCCAGCAGCTTAGCCCTACAAGAGACCCAGTACTTC
.	TRBV6-5	.	TRBJ1-5	CASRQGRGNQPQHF	TGTGCCAGCAGACAGGGTAGGGGCAATCAGCCCCAGCATTTT
.	TRBV5-1	.	TRBJ2-3	CASSLAGAALDTQYF	TGCGCCAGCAGCTTGGCAGGGGCAGCTCTGGATACGCAGTATTTT
.	TRBV7-8	.	TRBJ2-2	CASTADSWAGELFF	TGTGCCAGCACCGCGGACAGCTGGGCCGGGGAGCTGTTTTTT
.	TRBV4-3	TRBD1	TRBJ1-1	CASSQQNRGNTEAFF	TGCGCCAGCAGCCAACAAAACAGGGGAAACACTGAAGCTTTCTTT
.	TRBV7-9	TRBD1	TRBJ1-2	CASSLAEGAGGYTF	TGTGCCAGCAGCTTAGCGGAGGGGGCTGGTGGCTACACCTTC
.	TRBV7-8	TRBD2	TRBJ2-1	CASSLGYWTSGGNEQFF	TGTGCCAGCAGCTTAGGGTATTGGACTAGCGGGGGCAATGAGCAGTTCTTC
.	TRBV12-5	TRBD2	TRBJ2-5	CASGLRGPGLAIETQYF	TGTGCTAGTGGTTTGCGAGGACCGGGACTAGCGATTGAGACCCAGTACTTC
few	TRBV5-1	.	TRBJ1-2	CASSLGQSYGYTF	TGCGCCAGCAGCTTGGGACAGAGCTATGGCTACACCTTC
.	TRBV25-1	.	TRBJ2-5	CASSSDPMGETQYF	TGTGCCAGCAGTTCAGATCCCATGGGCGAGACCCAGTACTTC
.	TRBV5-4	TRBD2	TRBJ2-5	CASSLPGLAGVEQYF	TGTGCCAGCAGCTTACCGGGACTAGCGGGGGTTGAGCAGTACTTC
.	TRBV7-6	TRBD2	TRBJ2-1	CASSFGTSVPQFF	TGTGCCAGCAGCTTCGGGACTAGCGTCCCGCAGTTCTTC
.	TRBV15	.	TRBJ2-3	CATSRDPGDTVYF	TGTGCCACCAGCAGAGATCCAGGGGACACGGTGTATTTT
.	TRBV18	.	TRBJ1-3	CASSPTRVQSGNTIYF	TGTGCCAGCTCACCAACCAGGGTTCAATCCGGAAACACCATATATTTT
.	TRBV6-5	.	TRBJ1-2	CASSTPTASYGYTF	TGTGCCAGCAGCACACCGACTGCCTCCTATGGCTACACCTTC
few	TRBV9	.	TRBJ2-5	CASSASGGAGETQYF	TGTGCCAGCAGCGCCTCTGGGGGCGCGGGAGAGACCCAGTACTTC
.	TRBV5-5	TRBD1	TRBJ1-6	CASSLRRGPGNSPLHF	TGTGCCAGCAGCTTGCGCAGGGGGCCGGGCAATTCACCCCTCCACTTT
.	TRBV19	TRBD2	TRBJ2-2	CASSPRLAGNTGELFF	TGTGCCAGTAGTCCTCGACTAGCGGGAAACACCGGGGAGCTGTTTTTT
.	TRBV19	TRBD1	TRBJ2-4	CASRGDRGLNIQYF	TGTGCCAGTAGGGGGGACAGGGGGCTCAACATTCAGTACTTC
once	TRBV29-1	.	TRBJ1-2	CSAGDYFNYGYTF	TGCAGCGCCGGGGACTACTTCAACTATGGCTACACCTTC
.	TRBV18	TRBD1	TRBJ2-2	CASSPPSATGINTGELFF	TGTGCCAGCTCACCACCTTCGGCGACAGGGATCAACACCGGGGAGCTGTTTTTT
.	TRBV5-1	.	TRBJ1-1	CASSLGGRPVGMNTEAFF	TGCGCCAGCAGCTTAGGGGGTCGACCTGTGGGGATGAACACTGAAGCTTTCTTT
.	TRBV5-1	.	TRBJ2-3	CASSLEPTRRGTQYF	TGCGCCAGCAGCTTGGAGCCCACTAGACGTGGTACGCAGTATTTT
.	TRBV5-1	.	TRBJ2-3	CASSFETDTQYF	TGCGCCAGCAGCTTCGAGACAGATACGCAGTATTTT
.	TRBV21-1	.	TRBJ2-4	CASKNRERTKNIQYF	TGTGCCAGCAAGAACAGGGAAAGGACCAAAAACATTCAGTACTTC
once	TRBV19	.	TRBJ2-1	CASRAFDGIHEQFF	TGTGCCAGTAGGGCTTTCGACGGGATACATGAGCAGTTCTTC
once	TRBV29-1	.	TRBJ1-2	CSVDGGGGGVYGYTF	TGCAGCGTTGACGGTGGGGGAGGCGGGGTCTATGGCTACACCTTC
.	TRBV19	.	TRBJ2-5	CASSIDGEETQYF	TGTGCCAGTAGTATAGACGGGGAAGAGACCCAGTACTTC
.	TRBV5-4	TRBD2	TRBJ2-3	CAATGTNTDTQYF	TGTGCCGCCACGGGGACTAACACAGATACGCAGTATTTT
.	TRBV4-3	.	TRBJ2-3	CASSHRVTDTQYF	TGCGCCAGCAGCCACCGTGTCACAGATACGCAGTATTTT
.	TRBV6-5	TRBD1	TRBJ1-6	CASSWGTGDSPLHF	TGTGCCAGCAGTTGGGGGACAGGGGATTCACCCCTCCACTTT
.	TRBV5-1	TRBD1	TRBJ1-2	CASSNIPGTGGAGYGYTF	TGCGCCAGCAGCAATATTCCCGGGACAGGGGGCGCGGGCTATGGCTACACCTTC
once	TRBV4-3	.	TRBJ1-5	CASSQGLLSNQPQHF	TGCGCCAGCAGCCAAGGGTTACTGAGCAATCAGCCCCAGCATTTT
.	TRBV7-2	TRBD2	TRBJ2-7	CASSSSGGSYEQYF	TGTGCCAGCAGTTCTAGCGGGGGGTCCTACGAGCAGTACTTC
.	TRBV4-3	.	TRBJ1-2	CASSQERRSTWEYGYTF	TGCGCCAGCAGCCAAGAAAGACGTAGTACGTGGGAGTATGGCTACACCTTC